The T cell receptor beta chain described here comes from a study of blood T cells in healthy people across ages. Using a J-beta primer mix together with a sample-barcoded 5' primer, a second PCR was run for roughly 7 to 12 cycles. TCRdb reprocessed the 5' RACE reads via MiXCR and lists one record per CDR3 protein. The data hold approximately 940,000 distinct CDR3 sequences, with about 48% observed a single time. The CDR3 totals 14 residues. The ends lost 5 bases at V and 4 bases at J; junction bases unmatched: 7. In germline, CDR1 is MNHNY, CDR2 SVGAGI (reference sequence). This clonotype was seen more than once but under ten times.

The chain employs TRBV6-6 and TRBJ1-2; 7 nucleotides agree with TRBD1. Sequencing used blood. This sequence was found in a man aged 25 to 45 in good health. The CDR3 DNA follows: TGTGCCAGCAGTACCTCGGGGACAGTCTATGGCTACACCTTC. Translated: CASSTSGTVYGYTF.